The present TCR beta chain was sequenced within a study of cytomegalovirus exposure and HLA in healthy donors. Study-wide points: Apparent HLA restriction characterized most CMV-associated TCR beta chains in a later analysis. Most TCR sequences were uncommon, yet certain public TCRs appeared in many donors. In a later analysis, HLA-associated TCR beta chains were more clonally expanded than equally common others. Associated with HLA alleles at 0.05 false discovery rate in a later analysis were 16,951 TCR beta sequences.

The PCR was carried out with 60 Vbeta primers and 13 Jbeta primers. The data were produced by immunoSEQ multiplex PCR, yet TCRdb's version contains in-frame clones alone and is incomplete. The repertoire includes some 150,000 clones, about 80% of them detected once, and 2% to 2.5% sits in the top ten. This clone was observed a few times. The antigen is undetermined. The ends lost 10 bases at V and 1 base at J; junction bases unmatched: 10. Germline V gene sequence: CDR1 ENHRY, CDR2 SYGVKD. CDR3 length equals 15 residues. This TCR derives from a man aged 35-49 years in good health and CMV-seronegative. This chain links TRBV10-3 with TRBJ2-7, with TRBD2 matching over 10 bases. The material sequenced was PBMCs. The CDR3 protein is CASRNWTSGSYEQYF. CDR3 bases: TGTGCCAGCAGGAACTGGACTAGCGGATCCTACGAGCAGTACTTC.